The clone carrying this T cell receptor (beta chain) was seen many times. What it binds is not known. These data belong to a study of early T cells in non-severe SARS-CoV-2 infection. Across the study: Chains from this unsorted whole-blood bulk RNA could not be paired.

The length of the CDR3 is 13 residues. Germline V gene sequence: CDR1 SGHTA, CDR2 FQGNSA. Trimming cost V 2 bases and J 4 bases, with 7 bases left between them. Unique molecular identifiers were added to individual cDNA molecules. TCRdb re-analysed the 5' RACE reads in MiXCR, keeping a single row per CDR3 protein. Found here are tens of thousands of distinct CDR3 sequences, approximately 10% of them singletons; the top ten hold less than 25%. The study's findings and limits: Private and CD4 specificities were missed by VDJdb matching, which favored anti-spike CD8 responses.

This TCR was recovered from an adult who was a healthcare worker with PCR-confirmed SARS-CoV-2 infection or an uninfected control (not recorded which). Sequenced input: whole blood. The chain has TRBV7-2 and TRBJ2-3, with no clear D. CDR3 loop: CASSLPGADTQYF. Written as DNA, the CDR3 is TGTGCCAGCAGCTTACCTGGGGCAGATACGCAGTATTTT.